This T cell receptor beta chain was recovered during a study of blood T cells in healthy people across ages. Combining a sample-barcoded 5' primer with a J-beta primer mix, a second PCR ran for roughly 6 to 12 cycles. TCRdb passed the 5' RACE reads through MiXCR, listing each CDR3 protein once. The sample yields 1.8 million or so distinct CDR3 sequences, roughly 43% seen once. Approximately 10 milliliters was the volume of peripheral blood drawn from each donor. RNA extraction gave at least 5 micrograms of total RNA per sample. CDR1 is SEHNR, CDR2 FQNEAQ, per germline (reference sequence). The CDR3 spans 15 residues. Trimming removed 5 bases at V and 4 bases at J, with 17 bases between.

The gene calls are TRBV7-9 and TRBJ2-5; D is possibly TRBD1 (6 bases). This clonotype originated in a human donor in good health. The material sequenced was blood. CDR3 sequence reads: CASSVPGVSGETQYF. For the CDR3, the DNA is TGTGCCAGCAGCGTCCCAGGGGTTTCAGGAGAGACCCAGTACTTC.